Listed below are T cell receptor beta chains from one sample, sequenced in a study of cytomegalovirus exposure and HLA in healthy donors. The repertoire was sequenced with immunoSEQ multiplex PCR; TCRdb's copy has only in-frame clones and lacks some. This sample has approximately 300,000 clones; approximately 90% occur once, and the top ten carry more than 0.8%. Sequenced: PBMCs. These receptors all come from a woman between 18 and 29 years old in good health and CMV-seronegative. Each CDR3 is given with its conserved first and last residue. The D gene is left open where the match is weak. Expanded clones are given a class, and other clones once, few, many or no size at all.

V gene	J gene	clone size	CDR3 length	D gene	CDR3 protein	CDR3 DNA
TRBV19	TRBJ1-2	NA	15	NA	CASNPGGSLGVGYTF	TGTGCCAGTAACCCAGGTGGCAGTTTGGGTGTCGGCTACACCTTC
TRBV27	TRBJ1-1	NA	13	NA	CASSFIVNTEAFF	TGTGCCAGCAGTTTTATTGTGAACACTGAAGCTTTCTTT
TRBV29-1	TRBJ1-5	NA	14	NA	CSVEEGPGEQPQHF	TGCAGCGTTGAAGAGGGCCCGGGAGAACAGCCCCAGCATTTT
TRBV28	TRBJ2-7	NA	15	TRBD1	CASSSGQGSTYEQYF	TGTGCCAGCAGCTCGGGACAGGGTAGTACCTACGAGCAGTACTTC
TRBV21-1	TRBJ2-7	NA	15	NA	CASSIRDRDPYEQYF	TGTGCCAGCAGCATCCGGGACAGGGATCCCTACGAGCAGTACTTC
TRBV6-5	TRBJ1-2	NA	13	NA	CASIRGTDYGYTF	TGTGCCAGCATCCGGGGTACTGACTATGGCTACACCTTC
TRBV9	TRBJ2-2	NA	16	TRBD2	CASSAGTSRDTGELFF	TGTGCCAGCAGCGCTGGGACTAGCCGGGACACCGGGGAGCTGTTTTTT
TRBV21-1	TRBJ2-7	NA	16	NA	CASSTQGQRITYEQYF	TGTGCCAGCAGCACGCAGGGACAGAGGATAACCTACGAGCAGTACTTC
TRBV2	TRBJ1-1	NA	15	NA	CASSERRAGVTEAFF	TGTGCCAGCAGTGAACGTAGGGCAGGGGTAACTGAAGCTTTCTTT
TRBV5-4	TRBJ1-5	NA	17	NA	CASRSALGRVINQPQHF	TGTGCCAGCAGATCGGCGTTGGGCAGGGTGATAAATCAGCCCCAGCATTTT
TRBV4-1	TRBJ1-5	NA	19	NA	CASSPFVGRGGAPNQPQHF	TGCGCCAGCAGCCCGTTTGTGGGGCGTGGCGGGGCTCCTAATCAGCCCCAGCATTTT
TRBV9	TRBJ2-3	NA	18	TRBD2	CASSYPSGRSVGTDTQYF	TGTGCCAGCAGTTACCCTAGCGGGAGGTCGGTAGGCACAGATACGCAGTATTTT
TRBV10-3	TRBJ2-7	few	14	TRBD1	CAISSLQGTYEQYF	TGTGCCATCAGTAGTTTACAGGGGACCTACGAGCAGTACTTC
TRBV7-2	TRBJ2-2	once	15	TRBD2	CASWAGGFYTGELFF	TGTGCCAGCTGGGCGGGAGGGTTTTACACCGGGGAGCTGTTTTTT
TRBV30	TRBJ1-1	NA	13	NA	CAWRTTGYTEAFF	TGTGCCTGGAGGACCACAGGGTACACTGAAGCTTTCTTT
TRBV6-6	TRBJ2-1	NA	16	TRBD2	CASMPPSSGRLGEQFF	TGTGCCAGCATGCCCCCCAGTAGCGGGAGGTTGGGTGAGCAGTTCTTC
TRBV7-7	TRBJ2-3	NA	17	NA	CASSLSPVPRTGDTQYF	TGTGCCAGCAGCTTAAGTCCCGTCCCCCGTACGGGGGATACGCAGTATTTT
TRBV28	TRBJ2-7	NA	15	TRBD1	CASTPSTGGSGEQYF	TGTGCCAGCACTCCTTCGACAGGGGGCTCCGGGGAGCAGTACTTC
TRBV6-4	TRBJ2-2	NA	16	TRBD2	CASSDAAGGLTGELFF	TGTGCCAGCAGTGACGCAGCGGGAGGGTTAACCGGGGAGCTGTTTTTT
TRBV7-9	TRBJ2-5	many	14	NA	CASSLAISSETQYF	TGTGCCAGCAGCTTAGCGATTAGCTCGGAGACCCAGTACTTC
TRBV18	TRBJ2-1	NA	12	NA	CASSLADNEQFF	TGTGCCAGCTCACTGGCAGACAATGAGCAGTTCTTC
TRBV11-3	TRBJ2-7	NA	14	TRBD1	CASSLGDRGYEQYF	TGTGCCAGCAGCCTAGGGGACAGGGGCTACGAGCAGTACTTC
TRBV6-5	TRBJ1-2	NA	15	TRBD1	CASSYSGRGRMGYTF	TGTGCCAGCAGTTACTCAGGCAGGGGGCGAATGGGCTACACCTTC
TRBV11-3	TRBJ2-7	NA	13	NA	CASSEGASYEQYF	TGTGCCAGCAGCGAAGGGGCCTCCTACGAGCAGTACTTC
TRBV2	TRBJ2-1	NA	15	TRBD1	CASSDLGQQFNEQFF	TGTGCCAGCAGTGACCTGGGACAGCAATTCAATGAGCAGTTCTTC
TRBV4-1	TRBJ2-2	NA	12	NA	CASSQDYGELFF	TGCGCCAGCAGCCAAGATTATGGGGAGCTGTTTTTT
TRBV9	TRBJ1-2	NA	15	TRBD1	CASSVTGGSPYGYTF	TGTGCCAGCAGCGTCACAGGGGGCTCTCCCTATGGCTACACCTTC
TRBV4-3	TRBJ2-7	many	15	TRBD2	CASSQGTSGTYEQYF	TGCGCCAGCAGCCAGGGGACTAGCGGTACCTACGAGCAGTACTTC
TRBV29-1	TRBJ1-1	NA	12	NA	CSVPGLNTEAFF	TGCAGCGTTCCGGGACTCAACACTGAAGCTTTCTTT